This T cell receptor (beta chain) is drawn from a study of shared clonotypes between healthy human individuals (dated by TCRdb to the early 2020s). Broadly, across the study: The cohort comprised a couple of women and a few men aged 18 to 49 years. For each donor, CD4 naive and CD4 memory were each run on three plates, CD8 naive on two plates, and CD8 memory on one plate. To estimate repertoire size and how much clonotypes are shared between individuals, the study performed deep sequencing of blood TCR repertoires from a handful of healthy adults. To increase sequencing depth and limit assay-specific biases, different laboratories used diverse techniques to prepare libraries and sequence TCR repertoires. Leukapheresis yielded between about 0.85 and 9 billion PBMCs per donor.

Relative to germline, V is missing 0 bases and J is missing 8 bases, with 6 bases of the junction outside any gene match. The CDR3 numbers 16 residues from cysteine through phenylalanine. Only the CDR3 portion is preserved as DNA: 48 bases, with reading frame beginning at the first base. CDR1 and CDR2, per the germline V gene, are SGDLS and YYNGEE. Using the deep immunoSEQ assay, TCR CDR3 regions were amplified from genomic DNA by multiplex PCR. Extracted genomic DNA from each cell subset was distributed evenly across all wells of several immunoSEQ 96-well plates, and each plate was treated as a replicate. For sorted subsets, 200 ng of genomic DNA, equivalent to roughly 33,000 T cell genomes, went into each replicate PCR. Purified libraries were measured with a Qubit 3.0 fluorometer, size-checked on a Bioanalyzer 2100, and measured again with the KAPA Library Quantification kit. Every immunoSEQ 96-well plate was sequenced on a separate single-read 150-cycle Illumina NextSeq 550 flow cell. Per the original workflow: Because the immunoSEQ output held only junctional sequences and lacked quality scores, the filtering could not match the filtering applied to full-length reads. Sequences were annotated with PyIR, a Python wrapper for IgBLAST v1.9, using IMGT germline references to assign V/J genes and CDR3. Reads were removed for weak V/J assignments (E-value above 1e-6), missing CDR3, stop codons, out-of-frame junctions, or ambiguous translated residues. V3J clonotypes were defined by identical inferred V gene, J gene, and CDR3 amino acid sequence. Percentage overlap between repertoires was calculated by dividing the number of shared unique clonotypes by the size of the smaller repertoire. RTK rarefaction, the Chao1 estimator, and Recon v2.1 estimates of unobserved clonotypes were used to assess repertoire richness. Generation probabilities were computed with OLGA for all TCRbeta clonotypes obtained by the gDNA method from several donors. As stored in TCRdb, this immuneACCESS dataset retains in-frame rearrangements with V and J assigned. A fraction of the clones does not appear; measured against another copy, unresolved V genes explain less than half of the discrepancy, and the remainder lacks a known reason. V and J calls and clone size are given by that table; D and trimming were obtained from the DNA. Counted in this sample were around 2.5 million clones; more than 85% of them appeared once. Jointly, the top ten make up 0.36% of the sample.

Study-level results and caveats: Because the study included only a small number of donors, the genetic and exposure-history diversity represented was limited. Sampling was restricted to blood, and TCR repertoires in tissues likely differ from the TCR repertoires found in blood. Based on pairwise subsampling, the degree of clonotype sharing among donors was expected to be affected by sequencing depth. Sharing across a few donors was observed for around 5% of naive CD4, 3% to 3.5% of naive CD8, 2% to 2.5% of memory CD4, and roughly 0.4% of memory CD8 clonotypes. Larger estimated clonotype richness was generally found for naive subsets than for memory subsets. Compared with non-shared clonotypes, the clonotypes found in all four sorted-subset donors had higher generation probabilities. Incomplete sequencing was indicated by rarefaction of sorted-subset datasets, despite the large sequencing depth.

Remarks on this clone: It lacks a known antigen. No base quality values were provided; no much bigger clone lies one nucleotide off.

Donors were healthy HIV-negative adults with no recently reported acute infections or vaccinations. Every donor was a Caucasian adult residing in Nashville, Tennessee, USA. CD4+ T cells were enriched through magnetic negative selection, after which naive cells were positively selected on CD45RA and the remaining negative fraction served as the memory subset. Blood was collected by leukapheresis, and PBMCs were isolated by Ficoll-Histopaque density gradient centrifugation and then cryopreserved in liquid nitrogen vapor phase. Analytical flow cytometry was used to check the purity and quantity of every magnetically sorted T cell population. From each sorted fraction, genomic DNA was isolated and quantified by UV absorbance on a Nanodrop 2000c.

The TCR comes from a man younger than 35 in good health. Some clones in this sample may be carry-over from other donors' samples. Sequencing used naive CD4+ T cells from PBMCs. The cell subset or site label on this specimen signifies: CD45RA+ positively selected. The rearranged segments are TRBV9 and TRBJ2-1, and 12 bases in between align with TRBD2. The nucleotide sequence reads TGTGCCAGCAGCGTAGCGGCGACTAGCGGGAGTGATGAGCAGTTCTTC. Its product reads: CASSVAATSGSDEQFF.